A single sample is the source of the 4 T cell receptor beta chains below, sequenced in a study of blood T cells in healthy people across ages. A second PCR of about 7 to 11 cycles used a sample-barcoded 5' primer and a J-beta primer mix. TCRdb reprocessed the 5' RACE reads with MiXCR, giving one entry per CDR3 protein. Of 1.5 million to 2 million distinct CDR3 sequences in the sample, less than 50% were seen once. The sample taken for sequencing was blood. Every receptor here comes from a woman aged 40 to 49 in good health.

This rearrangement joins TRBV12-3 or TRBV12-4 to TRBJ1-1; perhaps TRBD1 as D (6 bases). The germline V and J ends were trimmed by 8 bases and 5 bases, with 15 bases remaining between them. This CDR3 has 13 amino acids. The CDR3 DNA follows: TGTGCCAGCGGCCCTGTTAGGGGGACTGAAGCTTTCTTT. Its protein product is CASGPVRGTEAFF.

This clonotype was seen more than once but under ten times. This rearrangement joins TRBV20-1 to TRBJ2-4, with D possibly matching TRBD1 (5 bases). Trimming removed 6 bases from V and 4 bases from J, with 16 bases in between. This CDR3 region has 14 residues. Germline CDR1 is DFQATT and CDR2 is SNEGSKA (reference sequence). The CDR3 region is CSATTPNRKNIQYF. CDR3 DNA sequence: TGCAGTGCCACAACCCCTAACAGGAAAAACATTCAGTACTTC.

This clonotype was seen a single time. The V call is TRBV9, the J call TRBJ2-7; TRBD1 matches 11 bases. The CDR3 is made up of 16 amino acids. Germline V gives CDR1 SGDLS, CDR2 YYNGEE. V was clipped by 4 bases and J by 6 bases; unmatched bases: 12. The CDR3 sequence: CASSLNPGQGASEQYF. CDR3 sequence (DNA): TGTGCCAGCAGCCTGAACCCCGGACAGGGGGCAAGCGAGCAGTACTTC. The variable domain in full, completed from reference TRBV9 and TRBJ2-7, reads DSGVTQTPKHLITATGQRVTLRCSPRSGDLSVYWYQQSLDQGLQFLIQYYNGEERAKGNILERFSAQQFPDLHSELNLSSLELGDSALYFCASSLNPGQGASEQYFGPGTRLTVT.

The gene calls are TRBV28 and TRBJ2-3; D might be TRBD2 (5 bases). The CDR3 is made up of 15 amino acids. Trimming shortened V by 3 bases and J by 1 base, and 11 bases separated the two germline ends. The germline CDR1 and CDR2 sequences are MDHEN and SYDVKM. CDR3 amino acids: CASSFGEEGTDTQYF. Written as DNA, the CDR3 is TGTGCCAGCAGTTTCGGGGAAGAGGGCACAGATACGCAGTATTTT. Together with reference TRBV28 and TRBJ2-3, the CDR3 gives the full variable domain: DVKVTQSSRYLVKRTGEKVFLECVQDMDHENMFWYRQDPGLGLRLIYFSYDVKMKEKGDIPEGYSVSREKKERFSLILESASTNQTSMYLCASSFGEEGTDTQYFGPGTRLTVL.